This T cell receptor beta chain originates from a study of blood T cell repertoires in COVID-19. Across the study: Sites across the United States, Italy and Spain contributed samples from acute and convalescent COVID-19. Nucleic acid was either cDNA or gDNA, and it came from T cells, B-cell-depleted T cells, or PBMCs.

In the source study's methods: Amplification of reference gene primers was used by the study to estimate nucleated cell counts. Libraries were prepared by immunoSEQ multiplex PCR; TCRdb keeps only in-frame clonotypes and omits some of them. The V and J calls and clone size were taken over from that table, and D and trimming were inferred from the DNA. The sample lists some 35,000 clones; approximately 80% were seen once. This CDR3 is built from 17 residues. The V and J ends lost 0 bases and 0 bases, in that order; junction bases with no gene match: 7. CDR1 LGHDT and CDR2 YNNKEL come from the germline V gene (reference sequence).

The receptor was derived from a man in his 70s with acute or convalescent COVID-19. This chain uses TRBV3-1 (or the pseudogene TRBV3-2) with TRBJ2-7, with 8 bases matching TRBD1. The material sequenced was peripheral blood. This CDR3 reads CASSQDQGQASSYEQYF. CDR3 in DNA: TGTGCCAGCAGCCAAGACCAGGGACAGGCGAGCTCCTACGAGCAGTACTTC.